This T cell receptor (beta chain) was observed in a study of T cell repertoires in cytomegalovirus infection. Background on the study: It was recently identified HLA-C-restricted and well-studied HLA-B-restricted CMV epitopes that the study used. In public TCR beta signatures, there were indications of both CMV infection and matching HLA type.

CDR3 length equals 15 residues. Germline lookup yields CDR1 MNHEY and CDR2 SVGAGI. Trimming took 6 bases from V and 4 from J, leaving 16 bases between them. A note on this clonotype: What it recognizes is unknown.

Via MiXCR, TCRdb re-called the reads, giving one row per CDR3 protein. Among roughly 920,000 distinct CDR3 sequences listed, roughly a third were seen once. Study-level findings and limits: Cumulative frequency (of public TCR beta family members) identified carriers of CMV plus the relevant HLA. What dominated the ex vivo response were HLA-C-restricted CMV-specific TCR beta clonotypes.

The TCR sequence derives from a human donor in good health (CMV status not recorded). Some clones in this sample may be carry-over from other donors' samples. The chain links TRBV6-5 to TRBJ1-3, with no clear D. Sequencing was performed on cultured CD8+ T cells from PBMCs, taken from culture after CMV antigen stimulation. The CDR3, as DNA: TGTGCCAGCAGAATCGCGGAGGGATCGGGAAACACCATATATTTT. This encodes CASRIAEGSGNTIYF.